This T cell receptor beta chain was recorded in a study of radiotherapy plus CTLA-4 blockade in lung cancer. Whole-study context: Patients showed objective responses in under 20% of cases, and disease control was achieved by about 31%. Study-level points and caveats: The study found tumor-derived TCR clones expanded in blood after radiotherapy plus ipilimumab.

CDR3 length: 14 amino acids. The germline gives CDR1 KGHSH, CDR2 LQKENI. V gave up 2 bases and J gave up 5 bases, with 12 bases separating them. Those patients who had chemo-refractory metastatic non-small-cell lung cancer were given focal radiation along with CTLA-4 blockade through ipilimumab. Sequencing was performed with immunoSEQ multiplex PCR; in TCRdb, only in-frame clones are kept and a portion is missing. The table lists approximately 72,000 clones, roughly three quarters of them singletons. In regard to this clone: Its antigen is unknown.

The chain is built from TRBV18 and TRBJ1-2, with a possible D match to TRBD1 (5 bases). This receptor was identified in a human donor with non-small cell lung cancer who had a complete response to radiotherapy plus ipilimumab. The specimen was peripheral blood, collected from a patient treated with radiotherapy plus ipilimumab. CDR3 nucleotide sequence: TGTGCCAGCTCACCAGACGAGGGGAGTTATGGCTACACCTTC. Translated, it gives CASSPDEGSYGYTF.